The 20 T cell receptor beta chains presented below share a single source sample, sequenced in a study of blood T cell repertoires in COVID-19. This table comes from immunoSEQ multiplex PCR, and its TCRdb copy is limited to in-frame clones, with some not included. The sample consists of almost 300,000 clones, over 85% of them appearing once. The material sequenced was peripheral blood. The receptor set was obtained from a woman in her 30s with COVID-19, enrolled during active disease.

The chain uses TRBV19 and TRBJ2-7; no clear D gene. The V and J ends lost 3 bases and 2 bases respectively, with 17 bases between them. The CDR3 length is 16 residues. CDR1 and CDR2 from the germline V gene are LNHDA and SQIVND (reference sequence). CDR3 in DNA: TGTGCCAGTAGTATTCTCCCCTCCAGGCCGGCCTACGAGCAGTACTTC. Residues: CASSILPSRPAYEQYF.

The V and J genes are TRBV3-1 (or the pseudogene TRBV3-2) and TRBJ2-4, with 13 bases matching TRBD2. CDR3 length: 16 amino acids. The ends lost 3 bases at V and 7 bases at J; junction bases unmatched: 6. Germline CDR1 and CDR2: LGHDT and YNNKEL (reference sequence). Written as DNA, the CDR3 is TGTGCCAGCAGCCATGCCGGACTAGCGGGGGTGAACATTCAGTACTTC. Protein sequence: CASSHAGLAGVNIQYF.

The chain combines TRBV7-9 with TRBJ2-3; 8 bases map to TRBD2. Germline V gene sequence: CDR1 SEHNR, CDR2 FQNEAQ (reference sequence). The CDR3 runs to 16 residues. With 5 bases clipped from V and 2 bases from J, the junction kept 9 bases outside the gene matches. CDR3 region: CASSPLAGGYTDTQYF. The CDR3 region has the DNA TGTGCCAGCAGCCCACTGGCGGGGGGATACACAGATACGCAGTATTTT.

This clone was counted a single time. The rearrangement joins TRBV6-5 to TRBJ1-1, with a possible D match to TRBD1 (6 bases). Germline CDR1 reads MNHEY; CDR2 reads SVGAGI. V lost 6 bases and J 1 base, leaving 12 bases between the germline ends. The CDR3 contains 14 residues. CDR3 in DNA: TGTGCCAGCAGAGACACAGGGAGGAACACTGAAGCTTTCTTT. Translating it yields CASRDTGRNTEAFF.

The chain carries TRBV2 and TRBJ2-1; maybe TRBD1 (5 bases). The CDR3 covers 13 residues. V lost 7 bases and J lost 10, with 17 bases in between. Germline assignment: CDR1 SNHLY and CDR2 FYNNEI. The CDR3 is CASNVIQVAEQFF. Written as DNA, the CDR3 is TGTGCCAGCAATGTAATACAGGTCGCGGAGCAGTTCTTC.

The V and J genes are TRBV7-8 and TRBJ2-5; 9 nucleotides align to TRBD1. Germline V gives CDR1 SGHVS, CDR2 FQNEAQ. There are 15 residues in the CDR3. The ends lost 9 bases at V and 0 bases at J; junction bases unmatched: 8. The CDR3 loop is CASGQGPTYQETQYF. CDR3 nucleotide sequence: TGTGCCAGTGGACAGGGGCCGACATACCAAGAGACCCAGTACTTC.

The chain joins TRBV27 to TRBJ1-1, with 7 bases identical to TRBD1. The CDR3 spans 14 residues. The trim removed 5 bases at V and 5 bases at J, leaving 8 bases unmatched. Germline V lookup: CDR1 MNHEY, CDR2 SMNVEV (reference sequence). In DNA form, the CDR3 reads TGTGCCAGCAGTACCCGACAGGGATGGACTGAAGCTTTCTTT. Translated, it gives CASSTRQGWTEAFF.

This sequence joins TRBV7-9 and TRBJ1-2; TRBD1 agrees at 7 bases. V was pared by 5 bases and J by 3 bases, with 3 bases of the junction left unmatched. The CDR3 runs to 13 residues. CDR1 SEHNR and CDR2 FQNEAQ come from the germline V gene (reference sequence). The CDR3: CASSQTGDYGYTF. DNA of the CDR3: TGTGCCAGCAGCCAAACAGGGGACTATGGCTACACCTTC.

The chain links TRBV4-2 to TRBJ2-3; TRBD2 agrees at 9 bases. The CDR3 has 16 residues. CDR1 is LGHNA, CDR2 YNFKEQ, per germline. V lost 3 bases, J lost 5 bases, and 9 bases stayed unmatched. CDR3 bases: TGTGCCAGCAGCCATCTTAGCGGGGGCACCCAAGATACGCAGTATTTT. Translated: CASSHLSGGTQDTQYF.

The CDR3 here is CASSRLGGPLDEQYF. The CDR3 coding sequence is TGTGCCAGCAGCCGGCTCGGAGGTCCTCTGGACGAGCAGTACTTC. V usage is TRBV5-4 and J usage is TRBJ2-7; a possible D gene is TRBD2 (5 bases). Germline V gives CDR1 SGHNT, CDR2 YYREEE (reference sequence). The CDR3 is made up of 15 amino acids. Trimming took off 4 bases at V and 5 bases at J, with 19 bases between the two ends.

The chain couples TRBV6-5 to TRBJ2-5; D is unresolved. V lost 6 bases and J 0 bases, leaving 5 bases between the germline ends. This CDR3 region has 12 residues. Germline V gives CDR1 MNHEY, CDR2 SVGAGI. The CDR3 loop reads CASSRDQETQYF. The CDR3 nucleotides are TGTGCCAGCAGCCGGGACCAAGAGACCCAGTACTTC.

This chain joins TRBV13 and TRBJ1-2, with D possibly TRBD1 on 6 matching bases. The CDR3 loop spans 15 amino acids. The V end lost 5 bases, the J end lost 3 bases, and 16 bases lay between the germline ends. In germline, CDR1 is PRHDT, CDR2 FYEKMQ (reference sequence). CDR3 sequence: CASSPAWGRDYGYTF. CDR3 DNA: TGTGCCAGCAGCCCGGCCTGGGGGCGCGACTATGGCTACACCTTC.

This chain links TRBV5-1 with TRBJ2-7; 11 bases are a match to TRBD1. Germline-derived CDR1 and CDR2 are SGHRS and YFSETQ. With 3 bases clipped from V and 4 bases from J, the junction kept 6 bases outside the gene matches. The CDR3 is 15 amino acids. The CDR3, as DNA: TGCGCCAGCAGCTGGGGGACAGGGGGTAAATACGAGCAGTACTTC. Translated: CASSWGTGGKYEQYF.

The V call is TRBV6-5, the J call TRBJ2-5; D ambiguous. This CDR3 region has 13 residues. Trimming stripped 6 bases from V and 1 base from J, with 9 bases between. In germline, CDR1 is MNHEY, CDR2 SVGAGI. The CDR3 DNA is TGTGCCAGCAGGCCGAGTGTCCAAGAGACCCAGTACTTC. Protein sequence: CASRPSVQETQYF.

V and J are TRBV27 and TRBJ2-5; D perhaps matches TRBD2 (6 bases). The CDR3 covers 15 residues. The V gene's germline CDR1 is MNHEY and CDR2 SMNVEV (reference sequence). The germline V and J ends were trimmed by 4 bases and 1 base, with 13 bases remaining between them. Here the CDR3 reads CASSYSGATQETQYF. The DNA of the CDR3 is TGTGCCAGCAGTTATAGCGGAGCAACCCAAGAGACCCAGTACTTC.

Here the CDR3 reads CASSLNLRGETQYF. The CDR3 DNA reads TGTGCCAGCAGCTTGAATTTGCGGGGGGAGACCCAGTACTTC. The chain is built from TRBV5-4 and TRBJ2-5; 7 bases map to TRBD2. CDR3 size: 14 residues. J gave up 5 bases and V 1 base, and 5 bases lay outside the gene matches. In germline, CDR1 is SGHNT, CDR2 YYREEE (reference sequence).

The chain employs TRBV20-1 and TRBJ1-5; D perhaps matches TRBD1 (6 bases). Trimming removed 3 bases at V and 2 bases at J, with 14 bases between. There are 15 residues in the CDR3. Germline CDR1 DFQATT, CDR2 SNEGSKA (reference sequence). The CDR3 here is CSASRGGRGNQPQHF. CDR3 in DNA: TGCAGTGCTAGTCGAGGGGGTCGGGGCAATCAGCCCCAGCATTTT.

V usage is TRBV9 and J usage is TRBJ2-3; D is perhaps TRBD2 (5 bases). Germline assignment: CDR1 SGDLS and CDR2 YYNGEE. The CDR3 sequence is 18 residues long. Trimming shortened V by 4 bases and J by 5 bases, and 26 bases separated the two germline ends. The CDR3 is CASSPRRRHMTRGDTQYF. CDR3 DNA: TGTGCCAGCAGCCCCCGCCGCCGACACATGACCCGGGGAGATACGCAGTATTTT.

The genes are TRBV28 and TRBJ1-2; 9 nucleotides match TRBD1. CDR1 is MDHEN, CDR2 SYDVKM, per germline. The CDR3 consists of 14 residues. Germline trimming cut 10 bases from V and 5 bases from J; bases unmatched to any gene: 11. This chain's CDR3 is CATKGQGWGYGYTF. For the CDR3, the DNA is TGTGCCACCAAGGGACAGGGATGGGGATATGGCTACACCTTC.

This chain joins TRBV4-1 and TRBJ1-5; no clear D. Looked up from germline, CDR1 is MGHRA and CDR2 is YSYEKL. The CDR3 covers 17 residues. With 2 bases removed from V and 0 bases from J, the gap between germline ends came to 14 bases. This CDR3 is CASSQRWSLYSNQPQHF. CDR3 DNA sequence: TGCGCCAGCAGCCAAAGGTGGAGCCTATATAGCAATCAGCCCCAGCATTTT.